The rows below give T cell receptor beta chains drawn from one sample of a study of T-cell memory formation after mild COVID-19. One entry per CDR3 protein results from TCRdb running MiXCR on the 5' RACE reads. There are about 320,000 distinct CDR3 sequences in the sample; approximately 15% occur only once, and roughly a fifth lies in the top ten. Specimen: PBMCs or a T cell subset sorted from them (not recorded which). All receptors derive from a man aged 18 to 35 who had mild COVID-19 (a few samples of this study predate the infection). Cell type and time point are not known. CDR3s include the opening cysteine and the closing phenylalanine or tryptophan. The order of the fields is clone size, D gene, V gene, J gene, CDR3 protein, CDR3 DNA. The D gene is left open where the match is weak. For some rows the clone size is stated as once, few or many, or as a class when expanded; others skip it.

clone size: NA
D gene: NA
V gene: TRBV7-8
J gene: TRBJ2-3
CDR3 protein: CASSRVGGTDTQYF
CDR3 DNA: TGTGCCAGCAGCCGGGTGGGGGGTACAGATACGCAGTATTTT

clone size: few
D gene: NA
V gene: TRBV12-3/TRBV12-4
J gene: TRBJ1-4
CDR3 protein: CASSYTAEKLFF
CDR3 DNA: TGTGCCAGCAGTTACACTGCGGAAAAACTGTTTTTT

clone size: few
D gene: NA
V gene: TRBV5-5
J gene: TRBJ2-2
CDR3 protein: CASSLGSVNTGELFF
CDR3 DNA: TGTGCCAGCAGCTTGGGGTCGGTAAACACCGGGGAGCTGTTTTTT

clone size: NA
D gene: NA
V gene: TRBV29-1
J gene: TRBJ2-6
CDR3 protein: CSVTSGANVLTF
CDR3 DNA: TGCAGCGTCACCTCTGGGGCCAACGTCCTGACTTTC

clone size: many
D gene: NA
V gene: TRBV5-1
J gene: TRBJ2-3
CDR3 protein: CASSLRDPTDTQYF
CDR3 DNA: TGCGCCAGCAGCTTGAGGGACCCCACAGATACGCAGTATTTT

clone size: NA
D gene: TRBD1
V gene: TRBV24-1
J gene: TRBJ2-1
CDR3 protein: CAVSGGGRNNEQFF
CDR3 DNA: TGTGCCGTCTCAGGGGGCGGCCGAAACAATGAGCAGTTCTTC

clone size: NA
D gene: NA
V gene: TRBV27
J gene: TRBJ1-2
CDR3 protein: CASSFSGVKGYTF
CDR3 DNA: TGTGCCAGCAGTTTTTCGGGGGTGAAGGGCTACACCTTC

clone size: few
D gene: NA
V gene: TRBV7-3
J gene: TRBJ2-7
CDR3 protein: CASSVDMRGEQYF
CDR3 DNA: TGTGCCAGCAGCGTAGACATGCGGGGCGAGCAGTACTTC

clone size: NA
D gene: NA
V gene: TRBV5-1
J gene: TRBJ1-2
CDR3 protein: CASSDRGGYGYTF
CDR3 DNA: TGCGCCAGCAGCGACAGAGGAGGGTATGGCTACACCTTC

clone size: NA
D gene: TRBD2
V gene: TRBV5-1
J gene: TRBJ2-3
CDR3 protein: CASSLVAGRSTDTQYF
CDR3 DNA: TGCGCCAGCAGCTTGGTAGCGGGCAGGAGCACAGATACGCAGTATTTT

clone size: few
D gene: NA
V gene: TRBV6-5
J gene: TRBJ2-3
CDR3 protein: CASSWSGGTDTQYF
CDR3 DNA: TGTGCCAGCAGTTGGTCCGGTGGGACAGATACGCAGTATTTT

clone size: NA
D gene: NA
V gene: TRBV6-5
J gene: TRBJ1-3
CDR3 protein: CASSYSSQRRSGNTIYF
CDR3 DNA: TGTGCCAGCAGTTACTCGAGTCAGAGACGCTCTGGAAACACCATATATTTT

clone size: NA
D gene: NA
V gene: TRBV27
J gene: TRBJ1-5
CDR3 protein: CASSLRSGANNQPQHF
CDR3 DNA: TGTGCCAGCAGTTTGAGGTCAGGGGCGAACAATCAGCCCCAGCATTTT

clone size: NA
D gene: NA
V gene: TRBV5-1
J gene: TRBJ2-3
CDR3 protein: CASSSEGTAGTDTQYF
CDR3 DNA: TGCGCCAGCAGCTCGGAAGGGACAGCGGGGACAGATACGCAGTATTTT

clone size: few
D gene: NA
V gene: TRBV7-2
J gene: TRBJ2-5
CDR3 protein: CASSPAGYSETQYF
CDR3 DNA: TGTGCCAGCAGCCCAGCCGGGTACTCAGAGACCCAGTACTTC

clone size: few
D gene: NA
V gene: TRBV18
J gene: TRBJ2-7
CDR3 protein: CASSPGTQGHQYF
CDR3 DNA: TGTGCCAGCTCCCCCGGGACCCAGGGGCACCAGTACTTC

clone size: NA
D gene: TRBD2
V gene: TRBV9
J gene: TRBJ2-1
CDR3 protein: CASSFLSGLAGGPLDEQFF
CDR3 DNA: TGTGCCAGCAGCTTTCTATCGGGACTAGCGGGGGGGCCTCTAGACGAGCAGTTCTTC

clone size: NA
D gene: NA
V gene: TRBV18
J gene: TRBJ1-5
CDR3 protein: CASSPPSGDGNQPQHF
CDR3 DNA: TGTGCCAGCTCACCACCCTCAGGGGACGGTAATCAGCCCCAGCATTTT

clone size: NA
D gene: NA
V gene: TRBV11-2
J gene: TRBJ2-3
CDR3 protein: CASRTGLYTDTQYF
CDR3 DNA: TGTGCCAGCAGAACGGGACTCTACACAGATACGCAGTATTTT

clone size: NA
D gene: NA
V gene: TRBV12-5
J gene: TRBJ2-2
CDR3 protein: CASGLVLTSAITGELFF
CDR3 DNA: TGTGCTAGTGGTTTGGTCCTGACTAGTGCCATCACCGGGGAGCTGTTTTTT

clone size: NA
D gene: NA
V gene: TRBV7-8
J gene: TRBJ2-1
CDR3 protein: CDSSFSQGSRYNEQFF
CDR3 DNA: TGTGACAGCAGCTTCAGTCAGGGTTCCCGCTACAATGAGCAGTTCTTC

clone size: few
D gene: NA
V gene: TRBV18
J gene: TRBJ2-7
CDR3 protein: CASSLEFSYEQYF
CDR3 DNA: TGTGCCAGCTCACTGGAGTTTTCCTACGAGCAGTACTTC

clone size: few
D gene: NA
V gene: TRBV7-6
J gene: TRBJ2-5
CDR3 protein: CASSSRRNPETQYF
CDR3 DNA: TGTGCCAGCAGCTCCAGGAGGAACCCAGAGACCCAGTACTTC

clone size: NA
D gene: NA
V gene: TRBV24-1
J gene: TRBJ2-3
CDR3 protein: CATSEPGHGADTQYF
CDR3 DNA: TGTGCCACCAGTGAGCCGGGACACGGGGCAGATACGCAGTATTTT

clone size: NA
D gene: TRBD2
V gene: TRBV9
J gene: TRBJ2-3
CDR3 protein: CATKRGDYPDTQYF
CDR3 DNA: TGTGCCACAAAAAGAGGGGACTACCCAGATACGCAGTATTTT

clone size: few
D gene: NA
V gene: TRBV6-5
J gene: TRBJ2-5
CDR3 protein: CASSLTTGEVKETQYF
CDR3 DNA: TGTGCCAGCAGCCTTACGACAGGAGAAGTAAAAGAGACCCAGTACTTC

clone size: few
D gene: TRBD2
V gene: TRBV7-2
J gene: TRBJ2-3
CDR3 protein: CASSRSAGGASTDTQYF
CDR3 DNA: TGTGCCAGCAGCCGATCAGCCGGGGGGGCTAGCACAGATACGCAGTATTTT

clone size: NA
D gene: NA
V gene: TRBV21-1
J gene: TRBJ2-3
CDR3 protein: CASRARLTDTQYF
CDR3 DNA: TGTGCCAGCCGGGCCAGGTTGACAGATACGCAGTATTTT

clone size: NA
D gene: NA
V gene: TRBV9
J gene: TRBJ2-1
CDR3 protein: CASSVGGDNEQFF
CDR3 DNA: TGTGCCAGCAGCGTAGGAGGGGACAATGAGCAGTTCTTC

clone size: NA
D gene: NA
V gene: TRBV7-9
J gene: TRBJ2-3
CDR3 protein: CASSLLGRGAADTQYF
CDR3 DNA: TGTGCCAGCAGCCTCTTGGGCCGGGGGGCGGCAGATACGCAGTATTTT

clone size: few
D gene: NA
V gene: TRBV19
J gene: TRBJ1-2
CDR3 protein: CASSISAGYGYTF
CDR3 DNA: TGTGCCAGTAGTATTTCCGCAGGCTATGGCTACACCTTC

clone size: few
D gene: TRBD1
V gene: TRBV7-8
J gene: TRBJ1-2
CDR3 protein: CASSMGQEPAQGGYTF
CDR3 DNA: TGTGCCAGCAGCATGGGACAGGAACCCGCTCAGGGTGGCTACACCTTC

clone size: NA
D gene: NA
V gene: TRBV7-8
J gene: TRBJ2-2
CDR3 protein: CASPQENTGELFF
CDR3 DNA: TGTGCCAGCCCACAGGAGAACACCGGGGAGCTGTTTTTT

clone size: NA
D gene: NA
V gene: TRBV7-2
J gene: TRBJ1-5
CDR3 protein: CASSSQNQPQHF
CDR3 DNA: TGTGCCAGCAGCTCCCAGAACCAGCCCCAGCATTTT

clone size: few
D gene: NA
V gene: TRBV10-2
J gene: TRBJ2-6
CDR3 protein: CASSIRGSGANVLTF
CDR3 DNA: TGCGCCAGCAGTATAAGGGGTTCTGGGGCCAACGTCCTGACTTTC

clone size: few
D gene: NA
V gene: TRBV30
J gene: TRBJ2-2
CDR3 protein: CAWSVVTGELFF
CDR3 DNA: TGTGCCTGGAGTGTGGTCACCGGGGAGCTGTTTTTT

clone size: NA
D gene: NA
V gene: TRBV10-3
J gene: TRBJ2-7
CDR3 protein: CAISDSTGTPYEQYF
CDR3 DNA: TGTGCCATCAGTGATTCGACAGGCACGCCCTACGAGCAGTACTTC

clone size: NA
D gene: NA
V gene: TRBV4-3
J gene: TRBJ2-7
CDR3 protein: CASSQGDEQYF
CDR3 DNA: TGCGCCAGCAGCCAGGGCGACGAGCAGTACTTC

clone size: few
D gene: TRBD1
V gene: TRBV7-8
J gene: TRBJ2-3
CDR3 protein: CASNSPGQGSTDTQYF
CDR3 DNA: TGTGCCAGCAACTCCCCCGGACAGGGAAGCACAGATACGCAGTATTTT

clone size: NA
D gene: TRBD1
V gene: TRBV5-6
J gene: TRBJ2-1
CDR3 protein: CASKSRDRGRNEQFF
CDR3 DNA: TGTGCCAGCAAATCCCGGGACAGGGGTCGGAATGAGCAGTTCTTC